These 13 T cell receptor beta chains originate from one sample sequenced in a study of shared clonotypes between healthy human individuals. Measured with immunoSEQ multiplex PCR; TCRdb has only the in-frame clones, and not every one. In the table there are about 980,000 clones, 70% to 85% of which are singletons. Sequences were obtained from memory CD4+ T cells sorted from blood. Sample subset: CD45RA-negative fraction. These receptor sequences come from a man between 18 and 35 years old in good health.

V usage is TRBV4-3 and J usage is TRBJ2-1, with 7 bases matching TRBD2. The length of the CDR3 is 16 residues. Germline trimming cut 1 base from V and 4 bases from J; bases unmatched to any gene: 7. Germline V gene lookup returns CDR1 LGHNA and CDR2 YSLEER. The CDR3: CASSQGPAGTYNEQFF. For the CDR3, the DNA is TGCGCCAGCAGCCAAGGTCCAGCGGGAACTTACAATGAGCAGTTCTTC.

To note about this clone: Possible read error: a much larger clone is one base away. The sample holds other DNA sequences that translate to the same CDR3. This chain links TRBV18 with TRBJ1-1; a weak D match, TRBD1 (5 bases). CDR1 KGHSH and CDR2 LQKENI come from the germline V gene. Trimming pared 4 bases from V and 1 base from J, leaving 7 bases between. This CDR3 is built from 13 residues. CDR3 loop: CASSQRGNTEAFF. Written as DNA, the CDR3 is TGTGCCAGCTCACAGAGGGGGAACACTGAAGCTTTCTTT.

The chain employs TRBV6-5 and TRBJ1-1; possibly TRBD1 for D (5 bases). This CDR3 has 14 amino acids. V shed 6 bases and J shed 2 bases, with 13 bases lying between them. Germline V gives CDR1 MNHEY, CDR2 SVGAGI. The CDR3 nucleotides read TGTGCCAGCAGGGAGACAGCTCTAAACACTGAAGCTTTCTTT. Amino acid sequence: CASRETALNTEAFF.

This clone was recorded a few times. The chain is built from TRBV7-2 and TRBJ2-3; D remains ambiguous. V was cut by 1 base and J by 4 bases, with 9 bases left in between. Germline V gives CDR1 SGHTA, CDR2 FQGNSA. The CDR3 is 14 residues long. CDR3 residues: CASSLVSRADTQYF. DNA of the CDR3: TGTGCCAGCAGCTTAGTCTCCAGAGCAGATACGCAGTATTTT.

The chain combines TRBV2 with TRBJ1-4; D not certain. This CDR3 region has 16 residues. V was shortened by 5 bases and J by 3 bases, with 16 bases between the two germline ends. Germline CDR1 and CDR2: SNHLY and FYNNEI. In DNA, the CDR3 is TGTGCCAGCAGTCCATCCCGCCAGACTCCTAATGAAAAACTGTTTTTT. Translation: CASSPSRQTPNEKLFF.

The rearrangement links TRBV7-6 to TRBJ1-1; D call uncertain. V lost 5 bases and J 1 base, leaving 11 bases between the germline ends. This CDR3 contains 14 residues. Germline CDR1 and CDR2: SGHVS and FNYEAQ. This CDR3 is CASSPQEGNTEAFF. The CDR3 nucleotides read TGTGCCAGCAGCCCCCAGGAGGGGAACACTGAAGCTTTCTTT.

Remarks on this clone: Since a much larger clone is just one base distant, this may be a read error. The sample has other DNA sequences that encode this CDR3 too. CDR3 sequence (DNA): TGTGCCAGCAGTGAAGCTAGCAATCAGCCCCAGCATTTT. It translates to CASSEASNQPQHF. The genes are TRBV6-1 and TRBJ1-5, with no clear D. The V gene's germline CDR1 is MNHNS and CDR2 SASEGT. The CDR3 is 13 residues long. V lost 0 bases to trimming and J lost 0 bases, with 0 bases between them.

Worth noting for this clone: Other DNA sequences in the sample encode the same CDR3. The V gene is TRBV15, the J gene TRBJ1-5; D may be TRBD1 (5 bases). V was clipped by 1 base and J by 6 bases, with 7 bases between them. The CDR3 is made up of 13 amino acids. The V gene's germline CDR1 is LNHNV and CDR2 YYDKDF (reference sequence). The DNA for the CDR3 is TGTGCCACCAGCAGAGCGGGGGGTCAGCCCCAGCATTTT. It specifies CATSRAGGQPQHF.

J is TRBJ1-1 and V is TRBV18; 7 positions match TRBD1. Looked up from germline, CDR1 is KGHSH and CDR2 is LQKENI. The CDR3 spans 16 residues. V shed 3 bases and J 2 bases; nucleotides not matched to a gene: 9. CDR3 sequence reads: CASSPNTGAINTEAFF. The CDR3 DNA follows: TGTGCCAGCTCACCCAATACAGGGGCAATCAACACTGAAGCTTTCTTT.

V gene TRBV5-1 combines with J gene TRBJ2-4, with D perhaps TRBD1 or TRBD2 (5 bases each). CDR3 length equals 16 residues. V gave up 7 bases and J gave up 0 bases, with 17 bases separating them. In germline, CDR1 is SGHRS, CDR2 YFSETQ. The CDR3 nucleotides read TGCGCCAGCCCTTGGACGGGGACCTTAGCCAAAAACATTCAGTACTTC. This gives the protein CASPWTGTLAKNIQYF.

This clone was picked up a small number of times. The CDR3 is CASSPFRVETEAFF. CDR3 nucleotide sequence: TGTGCCAGCAGTCCCTTCAGGGTAGAGACTGAAGCTTTCTTT. The chain combines TRBV6-1 with TRBJ1-1, with TRBD1 as a possible D gene (5 bases). The CDR3 covers 14 residues. V lost 5 bases, J lost 5 bases, and 15 bases lay in between. Germline V gives CDR1 MNHNS, CDR2 SASEGT.

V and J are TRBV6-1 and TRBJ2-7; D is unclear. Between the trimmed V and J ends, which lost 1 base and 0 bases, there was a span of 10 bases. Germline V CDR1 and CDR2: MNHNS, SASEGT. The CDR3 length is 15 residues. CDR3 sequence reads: CASSEVVGSSYEQYF. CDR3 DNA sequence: TGTGCCAGCAGTGAAGTTGTCGGCAGCTCCTACGAGCAGTACTTC.

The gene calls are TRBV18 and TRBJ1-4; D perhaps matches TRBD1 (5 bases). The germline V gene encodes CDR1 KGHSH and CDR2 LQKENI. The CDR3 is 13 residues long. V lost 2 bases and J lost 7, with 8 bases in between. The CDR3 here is CASSPGAGEKLFF. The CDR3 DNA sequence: TGTGCCAGCTCACCAGGGGCCGGTGAAAAACTGTTTTTT.